What follows are 9 T cell receptor beta chains derived from one specimen sequenced in a study of cytomegalovirus exposure and HLA in healthy donors. PCR involved 60 Vbeta and 13 Jbeta primers. Assay: immunoSEQ multiplex PCR; the TCRdb copy retains only in-frame clones and omits some. The sample yields about 150,000 clones, 78% seen once. The sequencing sample was made of PBMCs. The origin of the receptors is a woman aged 50 to 60 in good health and CMV-seropositive.

The DNA for the CDR3 is TGTGCCAGCAAGGGGGCCTTGGGCACAGATACGCAGTATTTT. Translating gives CASKGALGTDTQYF. The rearrangement uses TRBV11-1 and TRBJ2-3, with 7 bases identical to TRBD1. The CDR3 has 14 residues. Losses at the gene ends were 7 bases for V and 1 base for J; bases not matched to a gene: 5. The germline gives CDR1 SGHAT, CDR2 FQDESV (reference sequence).

This clone was seen once. J is TRBJ2-2 and V is TRBV15; 15 positions agree with TRBD2. J was trimmed by 7 bases and V by 2 bases; bases with no gene match: 8. The CDR3 length is 18 residues. CDR1 is LNHNV, CDR2 YYDKDF, per germline (reference sequence). The CDR3 DNA follows: TGTGCCACCAGCAGACAGGGACTAGCGGGAGGCAAGAGCGGGGAGCTGTTTTTT. This encodes CATSRQGLAGGKSGELFF.

The chain combines TRBV5-1 with TRBJ2-1, with 10 bases lining up with TRBD2. The CDR3 is made up of 17 amino acids. Trimming cost V 4 bases and J 2 bases; bases outside gene matches: 9. CDR1 and CDR2 from the germline V gene are SGHRS and YFSETQ. Here the CDR3 reads CASSPSALAGAYNEQFF. The CDR3 region has the DNA TGCGCCAGCAGCCCCTCAGCCCTAGCGGGGGCCTACAATGAGCAGTTCTTC.

This clone appeared a single time. V is TRBV30 and J is TRBJ2-6; 7 bases match TRBD2. The CDR3 is 16 amino acids. Germline V gives CDR1 GTSNPN, CDR2 SVGIG (reference sequence). J gave up 2 bases and V 5 bases, and 9 bases lay outside the gene matches. Here the CDR3 DNA reads TGTGCCTGGGGGCGGCGGGGGAGCCCTGGGGCCAACGTCCTGACTTTC. Protein: CAWGRRGSPGANVLTF.

The CDR3 nucleotides read TGTGCCTGGAGTGCGGGACTAGAATTCGGTGAGCAGTTCTTC. It specifies CAWSAGLEFGEQFF. The V call is TRBV30, the J call TRBJ2-1, with 8 bases identical to TRBD2. The CDR3 consists of 14 residues. V shed 1 base, J shed 9 bases, and the junction held 8 bases outside the gene matches. Germline-derived CDR1 and CDR2 are GTSNPN and SVGIG (reference sequence). Complete variable domain (other parts from reference TRBV30 and TRBJ2-1): SQTIHQWPATLVQPVGSPLSLECTVEGTSNPNLYWYRQAAGRGLQLLFYSVGIGQISSEVPQNLSASRPQDRQFILSSKKLLLSDSGFYLCAWSAGLEFGEQFFGPGTRLTVL.

The chain joins TRBV30 to TRBJ2-3; 10 positions agree with TRBD2. CDR3 length: 16 amino acids. V lost 2 bases and J lost 1; bases outside the gene matches: 6. Germline loops: CDR1 GTSNPN, CDR2 SVGIG (reference sequence). CDR3 in amino acids: CAWSPRTSGGTDTQYF. As DNA, the CDR3 is TGTGCCTGGAGTCCGCGAACTAGCGGGGGCACAGATACGCAGTATTTT.

The chain links TRBV7-3 to TRBJ2-1; 7 nucleotides agree with TRBD2. V dropped 3 bases and J dropped 9; count of bases not matched to a gene: 8. The CDR3 is 14 residues long. The germline gives CDR1 SGHTA, CDR2 FQGTGA. For the CDR3, the DNA is TGTGCCAGCAGCTTCTCTGACGGCGGGGGTGAGCAGTTCTTC. Translating it yields CASSFSDGGGEQFF. The full variable domain, in which reference TRBV7-3 and TRBJ2-1 provide the parts outside the CDR3, is GAGVSQTPSNKVTEKGKYVELRCDPISGHTALYWYRQSLGQGPEFLIYFQGTGAADDSGLPNDRFFAVRPEGSVSTLKIQRTERGDSAVYLCASSFSDGGGEQFFGPGTRLTVL.

The genes are TRBV20-1 and TRBJ1-1, with unresolved D. Looked up from germline, CDR1 is DFQATT and CDR2 is SNEGSKA (reference sequence). The ends were cut back, 4 bases at V and 4 bases at J, with 7 bases in the middle. This CDR3 is 11 amino acids long. CDR3 in amino acids: CSAKPSTEAFF. CDR3 bases: TGCAGTGCTAAGCCGAGCACTGAAGCTTTCTTT.

This clone was observed a few times. V usage is TRBV6-1 and J usage is TRBJ1-2, with D hard to call. Trimming shortened V by 10 bases and J by 0 bases, and 15 bases separated the two germline ends. From germline, CDR1 is MNHNS and CDR2 SASEGT. The CDR3 extends over 14 amino acids. The CDR3 bases are TGTGCCATTCTACGGAGCGGGTCTAACTATGGCTACACCTTC. Protein sequence: CAILRSGSNYGYTF.